This TCR beta chain emerged from a study of blood T cell repertoires in COVID-19. Across the whole study: Whether acute or convalescent, the COVID-19 samples came from the United States, Italy and Spain.

This clone was seen only a few times. Profiled with immunoSEQ multiplex PCR; TCRdb holds only in-frame clones, not every one. The data show about 300,000 clones, with more than 75% seen just once and about 1.4% held by the top ten. Sequencing used peripheral blood. The receptor's source is a woman aged 40-49 years who had recovered from COVID-19.

This chain's CDR3 is CASSQDWGGVGYGYTF. Here the CDR3 DNA reads TGCGCCAGCAGCCAAGATTGGGGGGGCGTCGGCTATGGCTACACCTTC. The chain is built from TRBV4-1 and TRBJ1-2; TRBD1 might be the D (6 bases). The CDR3 extends over 16 amino acids. V lost 0 bases to trimming and J lost 4 bases, with 15 bases between them. Germline V CDR1 and CDR2: MGHRA, YSYEKL.